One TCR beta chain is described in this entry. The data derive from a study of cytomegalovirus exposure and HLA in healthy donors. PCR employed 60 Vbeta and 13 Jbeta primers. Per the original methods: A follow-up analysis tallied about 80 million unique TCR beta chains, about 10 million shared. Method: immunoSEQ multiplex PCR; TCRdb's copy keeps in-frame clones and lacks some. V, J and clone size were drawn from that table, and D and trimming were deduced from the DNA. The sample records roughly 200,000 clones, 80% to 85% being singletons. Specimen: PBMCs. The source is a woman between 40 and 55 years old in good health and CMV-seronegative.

The CDR3 sequence is CASKIQGTVSQPQHF. The DNA of the CDR3 is TGTGCCAGTAAAATACAGGGGACAGTTTCCCAGCCCCAGCATTTT. This chain connects TRBV19 to TRBJ1-5, with 7 nucleotides matching TRBD1. With 7 bases clipped from V and 7 bases from J, the junction kept 13 bases outside the gene matches. CDR1 is LNHDA and CDR2 is SQIVND in the germline V gene (reference sequence). This CDR3 has 15 residues.